Listed below are T cell receptor beta chains from one sample, sequenced in a study of post-analysis software for immune sequencing data. TCRdb recomputed calls from the PCR reads with MiXCR, one row per CDR3 protein. The sample has hundreds of thousands of distinct CDR3 sequences, about 32% seen once. Sample: blood. These receptors came from a girl between 10 and 17 years old with multiple sclerosis. CDR3s include the opening cysteine and the closing phenylalanine or tryptophan. The D gene is left open where the match is weak. Part of the rows lack a size; the others show once, few, many or a class for expanded clones.

J gene,V gene,clone size,D gene,CDR3 DNA,CDR3 protein
TRBJ2-1,TRBV5-1,NA,TRBD2,TGCGCCAGCAGCCTGGGAAGTAGCGGGGGGTACAATGAGCAGTTCTTC,CASSLGSSGGYNEQFF
TRBJ2-5,TRBV7-9,NA,NA,TGTGCCAGCAGCCTGACAGAGGAAGAGACCCAGTACTTC,CASSLTEEETQYF
TRBJ1-2,TRBV11-1,few,NA,TGTGCCAGCAGCTTATTTACAGGCCCTAACTATGGCTACACCTTC,CASSLFTGPNYGYTF
TRBJ1-6,TRBV6-5,NA,NA,TGTGCCAGCAGTTACTCGCCCAACGAATCACCCCTCCACTTT,CASSYSPNESPLHF
TRBJ2-3,TRBV7-2,few,TRBD2,TGTGCCAGCACCTTAAGATTGGGACTAGCGGGAGATACGCAGTATTTT,CASTLRLGLAGDTQYF
TRBJ2-1,TRBV9,NA,TRBD1,TGTGCCAGCAGCTTACGGACAGGGAACAATGAGCAGTTCTTC,CASSLRTGNNEQFF
TRBJ2-7,TRBV6-1,NA,NA,TGTGCCAGCAGTGACCCTCGGTCCTCGACTAGGGCCCAGGGGGAGCAGTACTTC,CASSDPRSSTRAQGEQYF
TRBJ2-7,TRBV15,few,NA,TGTGCCACCAGCAGACAAAGACACGCCACCTACGAGCAGTACTTC,CATSRQRHATYEQYF
TRBJ1-5,TRBV3-1,NA,NA,TGTGCCAGCAGCCGAACGACAGCCAATCAGCCCCAGCATTTT,CASSRTTANQPQHF
TRBJ2-1,TRBV11-2,NA,NA,TGTGCCAGCAGCTTATTGCTTCGAGGGGCAGGGGTGTTCTTC,CASSLLLRGAGVFF
TRBJ1-1,TRBV12-3/TRBV12-4,NA,TRBD1,TGTGCCAGCAGCTGGGCGCAGGGGGCGGCTGAAGCTTTCTTT,CASSWAQGAAEAFF